This passage covers 20 T cell receptor beta chains from one sample sequenced in a study of T cells in Graves' hyperthyroidism and ophthalmopathy. There were TCR beta CDR3 regions amplified from RNA transcripts. First-round RT-PCR targeting the TCR CDR3 was performed with the HTBI primer set. TCRdb redid the calling of the multiplex PCR reads with MiXCR, one entry per CDR3 protein. The sample consists of just over 550,000 distinct CDR3 sequences, more than 45% of them appearing once. Sequenced material: peripheral blood or thyroid tissue (not recorded which). These receptors were taken from a woman younger than 30 with Graves' hyperthyroidism.

This chain links TRBV2 with TRBJ2-7, with D perhaps TRBD2 (6 bases). From germline, CDR1 is SNHLY and CDR2 FYNNEI. V was clipped by 5 bases and J by 9 bases, with 17 bases between them. This CDR3 has 13 amino acids. The CDR3 spells CASSREPHMGQYF. The CDR3 DNA sequence: TGTGCCAGCAGTCGGGAGCCGCACATGGGGCAGTACTTC.

This chain joins TRBV7-2 and TRBJ1-1, with a tentative D call TRBD1 (5 bases). Looked up from germline, CDR1 is SGHTA and CDR2 is FQGNSA. The CDR3 covers 17 residues. V lost 5 bases and J 3 bases, leaving 22 bases between the germline ends. In DNA, the CDR3 is TGTGCCAGCAGCCAAGGGAAAGGGGCCCGACCTGACACTGAAGCTTTCTTT. This sequence encodes CASSQGKGARPDTEAFF.

The V call is TRBV10-3, the J call TRBJ1-4; the D gene is possibly TRBD1 (5 bases). Trimming removed 3 bases at V and 0 bases at J, with 14 bases between. Germline V lookup: CDR1 ENHRY, CDR2 SYGVKD. This CDR3 spans 17 amino acids. The CDR3 loop reads CAISETGGTATNEKLFF. The CDR3 DNA follows: TGTGCCATCAGTGAAACGGGCGGGACGGCAACTAATGAAAAACTGTTTTTT.

The gene calls are TRBV20-1 and TRBJ1-2; possibly TRBD1 for D (5 bases). Germline V CDR1 and CDR2: DFQATT, SNEGSKA (reference sequence). V lost 6 bases and J 8 bases, leaving 25 bases between the germline ends. The CDR3 contains 15 residues. CDR3 bases: TGCAGTGCCACTAGACCGAACAGGATAACGGGAGGCTACACCTTC. This encodes CSATRPNRITGGYTF.

The rearrangement joins TRBV10-3 to TRBJ2-5, with D perhaps TRBD1 (6 bases). The CDR3 spans 17 residues. CDR1 and CDR2 (germline): ENHRY, SYGVKD. Trimming took off 11 bases at V and 1 base at J, with 26 bases between the two ends. The CDR3 here is CAWSRQGSRPFQETQYF. The CDR3 region has the DNA TGTGCCTGGAGTCGGCAGGGGTCTCGCCCCTTCCAAGAGACCCAGTACTTC.

The V call is TRBV2, the J call TRBJ1-6; 9 bases match TRBD1. Germline values: CDR1 SNHLY, CDR2 FYNNEI. V shed 6 bases, J shed 5 bases, and the junction held 2 bases outside the gene matches. This CDR3 spans 14 amino acids. CDR3 sequence reads: CASRRTGDNSPLHF. The CDR3 DNA reads TGTGCCAGCAGGAGGACAGGGGATAATTCACCCCTCCACTTT.

J is TRBJ2-5 and V is TRBV6-1; 7 bases are shared with TRBD2. The J call may not be correct, given that the DNA end is closer to TRBJ2-7. The CDR3 is 15 amino acids. The germline CDR1 and CDR2 sequences are MNHNS and SASEGT. The CDR3 spells CASSVGASGPYEQYF. The CDR3, as DNA: TGTGCCAGCAGTGTCGGGGCTAGCGGACCCTACGAGCAGTACTTC.

This clonotype was recorded at least ten times. The V gene is TRBV29-1, the J gene TRBJ2-6; a possible D gene is TRBD1 (5 bases). From germline, CDR1 is SQVTM and CDR2 ANQGSEA. The CDR3 is 13 amino acids. The V and J ends lost 3 bases and 6 bases respectively, with 9 bases between them. This CDR3 is CSVDLGEANVLTF. CDR3 nucleotide sequence: TGCAGCGTTGACCTAGGGGAGGCCAACGTCCTGACTTTC.

The chain joins TRBV7-2 to TRBJ2-7, with 12 bases aligning to TRBD1. V was pared by 8 bases and J by 6 bases, with 5 bases of the junction left unmatched. This CDR3 has 13 residues. Germline lookup yields CDR1 SGHTA and CDR2 FQGNSA. CDR3 DNA sequence: TGTGCCAGCCAGGGACAGGGGGCCGGCGAGCAGTACTTC. It yields the protein CASQGQGAGEQYF.

The rearrangement uses TRBV7-6 and TRBJ1-4, with 11 bases identical to TRBD1. The CDR3 consists of 14 residues. Trimming cost V 5 bases and J 8 bases; bases outside gene matches: 4. Per germline, CDR1 SGHVS and CDR2 FNYEAQ. As DNA, the CDR3 is TGTGCCAGCAGCATGGACAGGGGGCGCGAAAAACTGTTTTTT. Translating gives CASSMDRGREKLFF.

Points on this clonotype: Without the conserved terminal phenylalanine or tryptophan, this CDR3 likely stems from a read error. The DNA is omitted, as the CDR3 cannot be located on it reliably, and the CDR3 follows TCRdb's listing. This sequence joins TRBV10-3 and TRBJ1-6. The germline CDR1 and CDR2 sequences are ENHRY and SYGVKD. The CDR3 is 9 residues long, counting both termini. This CDR3 is CAISDPLTS.

Note on this clonotype: A read error is likely, as this CDR3 ends without the conserved phenylalanine or tryptophan. It is unclear where the CDR3 begins or ends on the DNA, so no DNA is shown, and the CDR3 is as TCRdb lists it. The genes are TRBV7-8 and TRBJ2-5; the table's D gene call, TRBD2, was not cross checked with the DNA. The CDR3 sequence runs 8 residues, both termini included. The germline V gene encodes CDR1 SGHVS and CDR2 FQNEAQ. CDR3 in amino acids: CASSPRGL.

This chain uses TRBV2 with TRBJ2-5, with a tentative D call TRBD1 (6 bases). From germline, CDR1 is SNHLY and CDR2 FYNNEI. The CDR3 runs to 14 residues. Deletions cut 6 bases from V and 4 bases from J, with 15 bases between. CDR3 loop: CASRWVTGRETQYF. CDR3 sequence (DNA): TGTGCCAGCAGATGGGTGACAGGTCGAGAGACCCAGTACTTC.

V usage is TRBV7-4 and J usage is TRBJ1-2, with TRBD1 as a possible D gene (6 bases). From germline, CDR1 is SGHVT and CDR2 SQSDAQ. The V end lost 1 base, the J end lost 8 bases, and 17 bases lay between the germline ends. The CDR3 contains 15 residues. CDR3 coding DNA: TGTGCCAGCAGCTTAGTTGGGGGCAGGGTAGAAGGCTACACCTTC. This encodes CASSLVGGRVEGYTF.

The chain uses TRBV25-1 and TRBJ2-5; D gene uncertain. Germline CDR1 is MGHDK and CDR2 is SYGVNS. Trimming left V 6 bases short and J 2 bases short, with 16 bases between. This CDR3 has 15 amino acids. The CDR3 is CASSVESALQETQYF. In DNA form, the CDR3 reads TGTGCCAGCAGCGTAGAGTCAGCCTTACAAGAGACCCAGTACTTC.

V usage is TRBV7-3 and J usage is TRBJ1-2, with a weak D call TRBD1 (5 bases). The CDR3 totals 16 residues. V lost 6 bases and J lost 4, with 21 bases in between. Germline V CDR1 and CDR2: SGHTA, FQGTGA. CDR3 region: CASSSPGAGDGYGYTF. The DNA for the CDR3 is TGTGCCAGCAGTAGCCCCGGGGCAGGAGATGGCTATGGCTACACCTTC.

This clonotype was seen repeatedly, ten times or more. The J gene is TRBJ2-5, the V gene TRBV25-1; D not certain. Per the germline V gene, CDR1 is MGHDK and CDR2 is SYGVNS. CDR3 length equals 14 residues. With 6 bases removed from V and 2 bases from J, the gap between germline ends came to 13 bases. The CDR3 loop is CASRRPSVQETQYF. In nucleotides, the CDR3 is TGTGCCAGCAGACGACCGTCAGTTCAAGAGACCCAGTACTTC.

Remarks on this clonotype: A read error may account for a junction end that differs from germline. In nucleotides, the CDR3 is TGCGCCAGCAGCCAAGAAGGGGGGGGGAATCAGCCCCGGCATTTT. Translated: CASSQEGGGNQPRHF. The chain is built from TRBV4-1 and TRBJ1-5; D may be TRBD1 (6 bases). Germline loops: CDR1 MGHRA, CDR2 YSYEKL. This CDR3 has 15 residues.

The chain is built from TRBV2 and TRBJ1-4, with D unresolved. CDR1 and CDR2 from the germline V gene are SNHLY and FYNNEI. The CDR3 consists of 13 residues. The V end was cut by 2 bases, the J end by 8 bases, with 9 bases between. The CDR3 loop is CASSEPGEEKLFF. The CDR3 nucleotides are TGTGCCAGCAGTGAACCGGGTGAGGAAAAACTGTTTTTT.

This clonotype came up many times. CDR3 in DNA: TGTGCCAGCGGGGCCACTGGAAACACCATATATTTT. Encoded protein: CASGATGNTIYF. The chain joins TRBV7-9 to TRBJ1-3, with a possible D match to TRBD1 (5 bases). This CDR3 is built from 12 residues. The V and J ends lost 8 bases and 2 bases respectively, with 7 bases between them. Germline V gives CDR1 SEHNR, CDR2 FQNEAQ (reference sequence). Complete variable domain (other parts from reference TRBV7-9 and TRBJ1-3): DTGVSQNPRHKITKRGQNVTFRCDPISEHNRLYWYRQTLGQGPEFLTYFQNEAQLEKSRLLSDRFSAERPKGSFSTLEIQRTEQGDSAMYLCASGATGNTIYFGEGSWLTVV.